These 27 T cell receptor beta chains came from one sample sequenced in a study of spatial heterogeneity in lung cancer (dated by TCRdb to the late 2010s). To prepare the library, 5' RACE was applied. The instrument was a NextSeq 500. TCRdb passed the public sequencing reads through fastp at Q25 and MiXCR, retaining productive beta sequences. Rows matching on CDR3 protein sequence are summarized as one entry with the most common DNA and genes. The sample yields 25,000 or so distinct CDR3 sequences; around 6% were counted once. 22% of the sample is in the top ten clones. The time point label here, explained by the study, means: blood at routine non-recurrence follow-up after resection. Whole RNA extracted from tumor and nontumor lung tissue, or from cryopreserved PBMC samples, was used for TCR sequencing without cell sorting. The sequences come from PBMCs, collected at follow-up. All receptors come from a male donor with early-stage non-small cell lung cancer.

This clonotype was observed a handful of times. The chain's CDR3 is CASSELAGHYEQYF. Written as DNA, the CDR3 is TGTGCCAGCTCAGAACTAGCGGGGCACTACGAGCAGTACTTC. This rearrangement joins TRBV18 to TRBJ2-7; TRBD2 matches 10 bases. The CDR3 totals 14 residues. The germline CDR1 and CDR2 sequences are KGHSH and LQKENI. V was clipped by 5 bases and J by 3 bases; unmatched bases: 4.

This clonotype has more than one count but fewer than ten. V gene TRBV3-1 combines with J gene TRBJ1-6; 9 nucleotides line up with TRBD1. CDR3 length equals 14 residues. The junction had 5 bases not matched to a gene; V was cut back by 4 bases and J by 10 bases. Germline CDR1 reads LGHDT; CDR2 reads YNNKEL (reference sequence). Written as DNA, the CDR3 is TGTGCCAGCAGCCCAGGGGACAGGGAATCACCCCTCCACTTT. Translation gives CASSPGDRESPLHF.

The chain couples TRBV7-2 to TRBJ2-1; 10 positions agree with TRBD2. V lost 8 bases, J lost 3 bases, and 7 bases stayed unmatched. Germline CDR1 reads SGHTA; CDR2 reads FQGNSA. The CDR3 runs to 15 residues. The CDR3 region is CASGAGGRDYNEQFF. For the CDR3, the DNA is TGTGCCAGCGGAGCGGGAGGGCGAGACTACAATGAGCAGTTCTTC. The full variable domain, in which reference TRBV7-2 and TRBJ2-1 provide the parts outside the CDR3, is GAGVSQSPSNKVTEKGKDVELRCDPISGHTALYWYRQSLGQGLEFLIYFQGNSAPDKSGLPSDRFSAERTGGSVSTLTIQRTQQEDSAVYLCASGAGGRDYNEQFFGPGTRLTVL.

This clonotype has only a few counts. The rearrangement uses TRBV5-1 and TRBJ1-2; D remains unclear. The CDR3 extends over 15 amino acids. Trimming cost V 0 bases and J 3 bases, with 12 bases left between them. Germline CDR1 reads SGHRS; CDR2 reads YFSETQ. Here the CDR3 reads CASSLAGSSDYGYTF. For the CDR3, the DNA is TGCGCCAGCAGCTTGGCTGGGAGCTCGGACTATGGCTACACCTTC.

In this sample, this clonotype turned up many times. V gene TRBV2 combines with J gene TRBJ2-1, with 10 bases that match TRBD2. CDR3 length: 15 residues. The germline CDR1 and CDR2 sequences are SNHLY and FYNNEI. With V trimmed by 6 bases and J by 2 bases, 4 bases remained unmatched. The CDR3: CASSLGLAAYNEQFF. The CDR3 DNA is TGTGCCAGCAGCCTCGGACTAGCGGCCTACAATGAGCAGTTCTTC.

In this sample, this clonotype turned up a few times. CDR3 sequence: CASKRLNEKLFF. The CDR3, as DNA: TGCGCCAGCAAACGGCTTAATGAAAAACTGTTTTTT. J is TRBJ1-4 and V is TRBV5-1; D uncertain. CDR1 and CDR2 (germline): SGHRS, YFSETQ. This CDR3 spans 12 amino acids. V shed 6 bases and J shed 4 bases, with 7 bases lying between them.

In its sample, this clonotype was seen a few times. The chain recombines TRBV6-2 or TRBV6-3 with TRBJ1-6, with D possibly being TRBD1 (6 bases). CDR3 length equals 16 residues. V lost 4 bases to trimming and J lost 2 bases, with 12 bases between them. Looked up from germline, CDR1 is MNHEY and CDR2 is SVGEGT. As DNA, the CDR3 is TGTGCCAGCAGTTCGCAGGGGAGCGCCTATAATTCACCCCTCCACTTT. It yields the protein CASSSQGSAYNSPLHF.

In this sample, this clonotype turned up many times. The chain has TRBV5-4 and TRBJ1-5; TRBD1 matches 10 bases. In germline, CDR1 is SGHNT, CDR2 YYREEE (reference sequence). CDR3 length equals 16 residues. The trim removed 3 bases at V and 4 bases at J, leaving 7 bases unmatched. CDR3 amino acids: CASSWQPGQGNQPQHF. The CDR3 DNA reads TGTGCCAGCAGCTGGCAACCGGGACAGGGGAATCAGCCCCAGCATTTT.

This clonotype was seen only a few times. CDR3 sequence: CASSAVGTDTQYF. CDR3 nucleotide sequence: TGTGCCAGCAGCGCCGTCGGGACAGATACGCAGTATTTT. J is TRBJ2-3 and V is TRBV7-3; D not certain. The V and J ends lost 5 bases and 3 bases respectively, with 9 bases between them. Germline lookup yields CDR1 SGHTA and CDR2 FQGTGA. The CDR3 is made up of 13 amino acids. Based on the CDR3 plus reference TRBV7-3 and TRBJ2-3, the full variable domain is GAGVSQTPSNKVTEKGKYVELRCDPISGHTALYWYRQSLGQGPEFLIYFQGTGAADDSGLPNDRFFAVRPEGSVSTLKIQRTERGDSAVYLCASSAVGTDTQYFGPGTRLTVL.

This clonotype was observed at least ten times. This chain links TRBV2 with TRBJ2-5; a weak D match, TRBD2 (6 bases). Trimming took off 3 bases at V and 6 bases at J, with 17 bases between the two ends. The V gene's germline CDR1 is SNHLY and CDR2 FYNNEI. The CDR3 spans 15 residues. The DNA of the CDR3 is TGTGCCAGCAGTGAGGAGGGGCACGCCGAAAAGACCCAGTACTTC. This sequence encodes CASSEEGHAEKTQYF.

This clonotype has a count of ten or more. The rearrangement uses TRBV12-3 or TRBV12-4 and TRBJ1-5; the D gene is possibly TRBD1 (5 bases). This CDR3 is 15 amino acids long. With 6 bases removed from V and 3 bases from J, the gap between germline ends came to 15 bases. CDR3 in amino acids: CASSHSGLINQPQHF. The CDR3 DNA sequence: TGTGCCAGCAGCCACTCGGGACTGATCAATCAGCCCCAGCATTTT.

Many counts were recorded for this clonotype. CDR3 in DNA: TGTGCCAGCAGCCGCGGGCAAATAGACTACGAGCAGTACTTC. Translating gives CASSRGQIDYEQYF. The chain combines TRBV3-2 with TRBJ2-7; the D call of TRBD2 is as the table states it, not checked on the DNA. TRBV3-2 is marked as a pseudogene. CDR3 length: 14 residues.

This clonotype was detected many times. The chain joins TRBV6-2 or TRBV6-3 to TRBJ1-1; no definite D call. Germline loops: CDR1 MNHEY, CDR2 SVGEGT. Trimming took 7 bases from V and 1 from J, leaving 7 bases between them. The CDR3 length is 12 residues. The CDR3 DNA reads as TGTGCCAGCACCGCAACGAACACTGAAGCTTTCTTT. This gives the protein CASTATNTEAFF.

This clonotype showed up many times. The chain is built from TRBV7-9 and TRBJ2-5; the D call may be TRBD1 or TRBD2 (5 bases each). Trimming cost V 3 bases and J 2 bases, with 13 bases left between them. Per germline, CDR1 SEHNR and CDR2 FQNEAQ (reference sequence). This CDR3 has 15 residues. CDR3 residues: CASSFSGTEQETQYF. In DNA, the CDR3 is TGTGCCAGCAGCTTCTCCGGGACGGAGCAAGAGACCCAGTACTTC.

This sequence joins TRBV5-1 and TRBJ2-5, with 7 bases matching TRBD1. CDR3 length equals 14 residues. In germline, CDR1 is SGHRS, CDR2 YFSETQ. Trimming removed 4 bases from V and 4 bases from J; junction bases left unmatched: 7. CDR3 in amino acids: CASSAPTGTETQYF. DNA for the CDR3: TGCGCCAGCAGCGCCCCGACAGGGACAGAGACCCAGTACTTC.

This clonotype occurred a few times. This chain joins TRBV6-8 and TRBJ1-2; no clear D. CDR3 length: 14 residues. V was pared by 2 bases and J by 5 bases, with 12 bases between. Per the germline V gene, CDR1 is MNHGY and CDR2 is SAAAGT. Here the CDR3 reads CASSYGLSLYGYTF. DNA of the CDR3: TGTGCCAGCAGTTACGGTCTGTCCCTTTATGGCTACACCTTC.

This clonotype was found many times. The chain joins TRBV7-3 to TRBJ1-2; D remains ambiguous. This CDR3 is 15 amino acids long. The V and J ends lost 3 bases and 4 bases respectively, with 15 bases between them. From germline, CDR1 is SGHTA and CDR2 FQGTGA. The CDR3 sequence is CASSLSGRNPYGYTF. The CDR3 DNA reads as TGTGCCAGCAGCTTGTCAGGACGGAACCCCTATGGCTACACCTTC.

This clonotype was counted at least ten times. The J gene is TRBJ1-5, the V gene TRBV3-1; D not resolved. This CDR3 contains 14 residues. The germline gives CDR1 LGHDT, CDR2 YNNKEL (reference sequence). The ends were cut back, 1 base at V and 6 bases at J, with 10 bases in the middle. The DNA for the CDR3 is TGTGCCAGCAGCCAAGGAGCGGGCGGTCAGCCCCAGCATTTT. Amino acid sequence: CASSQGAGGQPQHF.

This clonotype was seen repeatedly, ten times or more. CDR3 amino acids: CASSHPIAGVLYNEQFF. The CDR3, as DNA: TGTGCCAGCAGCCACCCGATAGCGGGGGTTCTCTACAATGAGCAGTTCTTC. The rearrangement uses TRBV7-8 and TRBJ2-1, with 9 bases identical to TRBD2. J was trimmed by 3 bases and V by 5 bases; bases with no gene match: 11. The CDR3 runs to 17 residues. Germline assignment: CDR1 SGHVS and CDR2 FQNEAQ.

This clonotype has a count of ten or more. The chain links TRBV18 to TRBJ1-2, with TRBD1 identical over 7 bases. Germline CDR1 and CDR2: KGHSH and LQKENI. J gave up 7 bases and V 6 bases, and 8 bases lay outside the gene matches. The CDR3 runs to 13 residues. Here the CDR3 reads CASSLDRSFGYTF. The CDR3 coding sequence is TGTGCCAGCTCTCTGGACAGGTCGTTTGGCTACACCTTC.

This clonotype came up many times. The chain combines TRBV2 with TRBJ2-1, with TRBD2 identical over 8 bases. Germline values: CDR1 SNHLY, CDR2 FYNNEI. The CDR3 length is 15 residues. V trimming: 4 bases; J trimming: 5 bases; junction bases outside the gene matches: 7. CDR3 sequence (DNA): TGTGCCAGCAGTGTAGAGGGACTAGAAAACAATGAGCAGTTCTTC. Translating it yields CASSVEGLENNEQFF.

The chain has TRBV7-9 and TRBJ1-1; the match to TRBD1 covers 7 bases. The CDR3 is 14 residues long. Germline CDR1 and CDR2: SEHNR and FQNEAQ (reference sequence). V trimming: 5 bases; J trimming: 2 bases; junction bases outside the gene matches: 5. The CDR3 sequence: CASSVGTDNTEAFF. In nucleotides, the CDR3 is TGTGCCAGCAGCGTCGGGACAGATAACACTGAAGCTTTCTTT.

This clonotype has more than one count but fewer than ten. This sequence joins TRBV27 and TRBJ2-7; TRBD1 aligns across 7 bases. CDR3 size: 17 residues. Germline V gene data show CDR1 as MNHEY and CDR2 as SMNVEV (reference sequence). V gave up 2 bases and J gave up 6 bases; unmatched junction bases: 16. The CDR3 sequence: CASSLDKHGTARSEQYV. CDR3 sequence (DNA): TGTGCCAGCAGTTTAGATAAACACGGGACAGCCCGGAGCGAGCAGTACGTC.

This clonotype was counted between two and nine times. The rearrangement joins TRBV19 to TRBJ2-2; 13 bases are a match to TRBD2. The CDR3 runs 17 residues. CDR1 LNHDA and CDR2 SQIVND come from the germline V gene (reference sequence). Trimming cost V 3 bases and J 4 bases; bases outside gene matches: 5. CDR3 nucleotide sequence: TGTGCCAGTAGTATCAGGACTAGCGGGAGCTCCACCGGGGAGCTGTTTTTT. This sequence encodes CASSIRTSGSSTGELFF.

This clonotype was counted ten times or more. This chain links TRBV15 with TRBJ1-1, with D uncertain. Germline V gene data show CDR1 as LNHNV and CDR2 as YYDKDF (reference sequence). This CDR3 is 13 amino acids long. Trimming cost V 0 bases and J 8 bases, with 10 bases left between them. CDR3 in DNA: TGTGCCACCAGCAGAGATAGTCCGGAGGAAGCTTTCTTT. Protein: CATSRDSPEEAFF.

This clonotype came up many times. V usage is TRBV4-3 and J usage is TRBJ2-7, with 10 positions matching TRBD2. Germline CDR1 LGHNA, CDR2 YSLEER. CDR3 length equals 16 residues. V shed 0 bases, J shed 3 bases, and the junction held 5 bases outside the gene matches. The CDR3, as DNA: TGCGCCAGCAGCCAAGATTTGTCTAGCGGGAGCTACGAGCAGTACGTC. Its protein is CASSQDLSSGSYEQYV.

This clonotype was counted many times. This chain uses TRBV9 with TRBJ2-5; 7 bases align to TRBD2. The junction had 3 bases not matched to a gene; V was cut back by 3 bases and J by 10 bases. The length of the CDR3 is 11 residues. Germline-derived CDR1 and CDR2 are SGDLS and YYNGEE. The CDR3 bases are TGTGCCAGCAGCGACGGGGGGAACCAGTACTTC. This encodes CASSDGGNQYF.